This T cell receptor beta chain was profiled in a study of long-term antiretroviral therapy in people with HIV. A remark on this clone: Antigen unknown.

Broader study findings: Blood in the study was drawn between about 2003 and 2018, possibly under older ART regimens, which may be less effective than current ones.

The CDR3 sequence is 13 residues long. Per the germline V gene, CDR1 is MNHNS and CDR2 is SASEGT. V was cut by 3 bases and J by 2 bases, with 8 bases left in between. Samples were assayed with immunoSEQ v3.0 at survey level. Measured with immunoSEQ multiplex PCR; TCRdb has only the in-frame clones, and not every one. The table includes tens of thousands of clones, 82% detected once. The chain combines TRBV6-1 with TRBJ2-7; D not resolved. This clonotype was sampled from a man aged 18 to 29 with HIV. The input for sequencing was unsorted PBMCs, taken 0.3 years after starting antiretroviral therapy. CDR3 DNA: TGTGCCAGCAGTGAGGCGGAGACCTACGAGCAGTACTTC. Its translation is CASSEAETYEQYF.